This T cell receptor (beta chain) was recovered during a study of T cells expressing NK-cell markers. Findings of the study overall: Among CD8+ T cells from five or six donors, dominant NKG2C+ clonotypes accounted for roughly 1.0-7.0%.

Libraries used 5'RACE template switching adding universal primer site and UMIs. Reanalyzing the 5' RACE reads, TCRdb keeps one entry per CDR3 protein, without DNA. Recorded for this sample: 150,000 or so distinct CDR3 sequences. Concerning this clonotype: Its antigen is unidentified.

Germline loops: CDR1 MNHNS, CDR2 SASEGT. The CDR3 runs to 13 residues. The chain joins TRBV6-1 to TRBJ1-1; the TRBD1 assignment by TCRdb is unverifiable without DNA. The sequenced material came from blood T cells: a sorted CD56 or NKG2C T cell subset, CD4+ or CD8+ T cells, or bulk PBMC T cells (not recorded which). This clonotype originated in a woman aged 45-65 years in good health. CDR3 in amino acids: CASTSMRGTEAFF.